This T cell receptor (beta chain) was obtained from a study of blood T cells in healthy people across ages. CDR1 and CDR2 (germline): SGHVS, FNYEAQ. This CDR3 region has 17 residues. V gave up 2 bases and J gave up 8 bases; unmatched junction bases: 11. This clonotype was observed once. Primers used in a second PCR of roughly 6 to 11 cycles were a sample-barcoded 5' primer and a J-beta primer mix. A single record per CDR3 protein comes from TCRdb applying MiXCR to the 5' RACE reads. This sample yields about 1.4 million distinct CDR3 sequences, of which around 59% are seen a single time; about 6.7% belongs to the top ten.

The chain uses TRBV7-6 and TRBJ1-6; TRBD1 aligns across 8 bases. Material: blood. The sequence was obtained from a man between 18 and 35 years old in good health. The DNA of the CDR3 is TGTGCCAGCAGCTTAAGGTCAGGGCAGGGGGCTTATTCACCCCTCCACTTT. Amino acids: CASSLRSGQGAYSPLHF. Complete variable domain (other parts from reference TRBV7-6 and TRBJ1-6): GAGVSQSPRYKVTKRGQDVALRCDPISGHVSLYWYRQALGQGPEFLTYFNYEAQQDKSGLPNDRFSAERPEGSISTLTIQRTEQRDSAMYRCASSLRSGQGAYSPLHFGNGTRLTVT.